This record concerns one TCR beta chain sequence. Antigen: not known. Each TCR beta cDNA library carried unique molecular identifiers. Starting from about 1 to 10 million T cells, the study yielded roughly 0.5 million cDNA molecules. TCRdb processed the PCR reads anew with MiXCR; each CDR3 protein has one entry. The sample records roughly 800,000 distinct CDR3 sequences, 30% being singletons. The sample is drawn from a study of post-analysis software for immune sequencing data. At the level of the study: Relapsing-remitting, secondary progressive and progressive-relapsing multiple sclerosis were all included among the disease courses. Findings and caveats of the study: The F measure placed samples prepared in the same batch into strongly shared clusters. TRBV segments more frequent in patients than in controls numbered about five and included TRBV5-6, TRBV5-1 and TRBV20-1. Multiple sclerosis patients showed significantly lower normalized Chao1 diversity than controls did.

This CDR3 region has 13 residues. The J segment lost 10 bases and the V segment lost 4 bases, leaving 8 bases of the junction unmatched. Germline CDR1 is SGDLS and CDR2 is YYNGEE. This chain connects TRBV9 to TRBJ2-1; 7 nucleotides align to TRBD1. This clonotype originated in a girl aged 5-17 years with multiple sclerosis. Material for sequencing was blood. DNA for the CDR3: TGTGCCAGCAGCCAACAGGGGTCGGGAGAGCAGTTCTTC. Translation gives CASSQQGSGEQFF.